This T cell receptor (beta chain) appears in the sequencing data of a study of human T cells and chemical hapten exposure. Study overall: TCR yields per sample varied, mainly owing to small pooled library volume differences. General observations from the study: Expanded TCRs produced significantly more large CDR3 similarity clusters than controls did.

Germline V gene sequence: CDR1 SGHNT, CDR2 YENEEA. The V and J ends lost 7 bases and 0 bases, in that order; junction bases with no gene match: 4. The CDR3 consists of 15 residues. In the library, unique molecular identifiers were attached to individual cDNA molecules. Using its own MiXCR run on the RACE reads, TCRdb lists one record per CDR3 protein. The sample yields under 70,000 distinct CDR3 sequences, around 10% seen once. Time point of the sample: pre-sensitization, week 0. Treatment noted: therapeutic diphenylcyclopropenone sensitization with weekly scalp DPC. As to this clonotype: What it recognizes is unknown.

This receptor was identified in a woman between 40 and 55 years old with alopecia areata. Some clones in this sample may be carry-over from other donors' samples. Here the sequenced sample was whole blood, taken in connection with sensitization to the hapten diphenylcyclopropenone (DPC). The gene calls are TRBV11-3 and TRBJ2-2, with 8 positions matching TRBD1. The CDR3: CASTRTGTNTGELFF. In DNA form, the CDR3 reads TGTGCCAGCACCCGGACAGGGACGAACACCGGGGAGCTGTTTTTT. The complete variable domain, with remaining parts taken from reference TRBV11-3 and TRBJ2-2, reads EAGVVQSPRYKIIEKKQPVAFWCNPISGHNTLYWYLQNLGQGPELLIRYENEEAVDDSQLPKDRFSAERLKGVDSTLKIQPAELGDSAVYLCASTRTGTNTGELFFGEGSRLTVL.